This T cell receptor (beta chain) derives from a study of T cells after yellow fever vaccination. Looking at the study overall: Preparation used SMART-Seq v4 Ultra Low Input for the low-cell-number fractions.

Losses at the gene ends were 1 base for V and 7 bases for J; bases not matched to a gene: 13. Germline-derived CDR1 and CDR2 are SGHRS and YFSETQ. CDR3 length: 16 amino acids. Universal primer sites and UMIs were introduced during 5'RACE template-switching synthesis of TCR cDNA. TCRdb re-called the 5' RACE reads through MiXCR, storing one row per CDR3 protein. There are nearly 350,000 distinct CDR3 sequences in the sample; around 8.1% occur only once, and 17% lies in the top ten. Study findings and constraints: The study noted that FACS-sorted repertoires could contain abundant clonotypes contaminating from the bulk population. Reappearing after the booster were most of the clones from primary vaccination (around 95% CD4, 85% to 90% CD8).

Concerning this clonotype: The antigen remains undetermined.

Sequences were derived from PBMCs, sampled more than 40 days after the first yellow fever vaccination. V usage is TRBV5-1 and J usage is TRBJ2-7, with TRBD1 matching over 8 bases. This TCR came from a man between 18 and 29 years old who received the YFV17D yellow fever vaccine. The CDR3 region has the DNA TGCGCCAGCAGCTTGAGGCTAGACAGGGGAATTTGGGAGCAGTACTTC. It specifies CASSLRLDRGIWEQYF.